This is a list of T cell receptor beta chains from one sample in a study of Graves' ophthalmopathy and Graves' hyperthyroidism. TCRdb used MiXCR to reprocess the multiplex PCR reads, holding one entry per CDR3 protein. This repertoire shows approximately 1.2 million distinct CDR3 sequences, 35% to 45% found once; its top ten account for over 8.5%. The sequenced sample was peripheral blood or thyroid tissue (not recorded which). The receptors come from an adult man with Graves' hyperthyroidism. Both conserved end residues are part of each CDR3. A D gene is named only where the DNA matches it firmly. Rows may omit the clone size; those that give it use once, few, many or a size class.

16 | few | NA | TRBJ1-5 | TRBV10-3 | TGTGCCAGCTGCACCAAACTGACCGGGACCCTTGAGCCCCAGCATTTT | CASCTKLTGTLEPQHF
19 | once | NA | TRBJ1-1 | TRBV7-2 | TGTGCCAGCAGCTTCCGGGACCGGGGGACCGGGGTCATGAACACTGAAGCTTTCTTT | CASSFRDRGTGVMNTEAFF
14 | NA | TRBD1 | TRBJ2-3 | TRBV7-2 | TGTGCCAGCAGTCGCCGGGACAGAACAGATACGCAGTATTTT | CASSRRDRTDTQYF
16 | NA | NA | TRBJ1-3 | TRBV18 | TGTGCCAGCTCACCACAGGCCAGTTCCTCTGGAAACACCATATATTTT | CASSPQASSSGNTIYF
16 | NA | NA | TRBJ2-6 | TRBV9 | TGTGCCAGCAGCGTTCGCTGGGGTGATGGGGCCAACGTCCTGACTTTC | CASSVRWGDGANVLTF
15 | many | TRBD2 | TRBJ2-7 | TRBV2 | TGTGCCAGCAGTGCACTAGCGGGAGGCATTGGCGAGCAGTACTTC | CASSALAGGIGEQYF
15 | NA | NA | TRBJ2-5 | TRBV7-8 | TGTGCCAGCAGCTTATCTCAGGGGCGGGGAGAGATCCAGTACTTC | CASSLSQGRGEIQYF
13 | NA | NA | TRBJ2-5 | TRBV7-2 | TGTGCCAGCAGTTTTTGGGACTCCGAGACCCAGTACTTC | CASSFWDSETQYF
14 | NA | NA | TRBJ2-5 | TRBV5-1 | TGCGCCAGCAGCTTTACGGGGGTCCGGGAGACCCAGTACTTC | CASSFTGVRETQYF
14 | few | NA | TRBJ2-5 | TRBV7-8 | TGTGCCAGCAGCTTAGAGGAGCACAATCAGCCCCAGTACTTC | CASSLEEHNQPQYF
15 | many | NA | TRBJ2-2 | TRBV7-9 | TGTGCCAGCAGCCTCCTGGCGCGGAACACCGGGGAGCTGTTTTTT | CASSLLARNTGELFF
14 | many | TRBD2 | TRBJ2-7 | TRBV7-2 | TGTGCCAGCAGCTTGAGCGGGGGCCCTTACGAGCAGTACTTC | CASSLSGGPYEQYF
14 | NA | NA | TRBJ2-7 | TRBV10-3 | TGTGCCAGCACCCAGAAACCTGACCTATCCGAGCAGTACTTC | CASTQKPDLSEQYF
14 | many | NA | TRBJ1-4 | TRBV20-1 | TGCAGTGCTAGGGAGCACTGGGAGAATGAAAAACTGTTTTTT | CSAREHWENEKLFF
14 | many | TRBD2 | TRBJ2-5 | TRBV19 | TGTGCCAGTAGTAAAGCGGGAGTCGGTGAGACCCAGTACTTC | CASSKAGVGETQYF
15 | NA | NA | TRBJ2-7 | TRBV6-1 | TGTGCCAGCAGTGAAATGGCGGTAAAGTCCTACGAGCAGTACTTC | CASSEMAVKSYEQYF
15 | few | NA | TRBJ2-5 | TRBV6-2/TRBV6-3 | TGTGCCAGCAGTTACGCGCGGGCTCACCAAGAGACCCAGTACTTC | CASSYARAHQETQYF
16 | many | TRBD1 | TRBJ1-5 | TRBV4-1 | TGCGCCAGCAGCCCGGACAGGTGGGATGTCAGTCAGCCCCAGCATTTT | CASSPDRWDVSQPQHF
16 | many | NA | TRBJ1-3 | TRBV7-9 | TGTGCCAGCAGCGTAACCCACGAGGGCTCTGGAAACACCATATATTTT | CASSVTHEGSGNTIYF
13 | NA | NA | TRBJ2-2 | TRBV29-1 | TGCAGCGCACAGGTGGCGAACACCGGGGAGCTGTCTTGG | CSAQVANTGELSW
13 | many | NA | TRBJ2-5 | TRBV29-1 | TGCAGCGTTGTTGCAGGGAGCCAAGAGACCCAGTACTTC | CSVVAGSQETQYF
15 | NA | NA | TRBJ1-1 | TRBV5-1 | TGCGCCAGCAGAATGATACTTACAGGGACCACTGAAGCTTTCTTT | CASRMILTGTTEAFF
14 | many | NA | TRBJ2-7 | TRBV19 | TGTGCCAGTAGTATTGGGCTGAACTCCTACGAGCAGTACTTC | CASSIGLNSYEQYF
15 | NA | NA | TRBJ1-1 | TRBV7-8 | TGTGCCAGCAGCTCTCACCGGGATCTGGGGCGTGAAGCTTTCTTT | CASSSHRDLGREAFF
14 | NA | NA | TRBJ1-1 | TRBV5-1 | TGCGCCAGCAGGCGGGTAGGGAAGAACACTGAAGCTTTCTTT | CASRRVGKNTEAFF
17 | NA | TRBD1 | TRBJ1-2 | TRBV5-5 | TGTGCCAGCAGTCTGACACGGGACAGGGGATCTTACTATGGCTACACCTTC | CASSLTRDRGSYYGYTF
17 | many | NA | TRBJ2-5 | TRBV24-1 | TGTGCCACCAGTGATACCAAGGCAGGGGCCCTACAAGAGACCCAGTACTTC | CATSDTKAGALQETQYF
12 | few | NA | TRBJ2-2 | TRBV7-7 | TGTGCTAAGGGGACGGAAACCGGGGAGCTGTTTTTT | CAKGTETGELFF
15 | NA | TRBD2 | TRBJ2-7 | TRBV11-2 | TGTGCCAGCAGGCTAGCGGGAGCTCGGCTAGGCGAGCAGTACTTC | CASRLAGARLGEQYF